This T cell receptor beta chain was recorded in a study of control samples from healthy donors and cancer patients. Only in-frame clones appear in the TCRdb table, and some are missing; sequencing was by immunoSEQ multiplex PCR. The sample records about 170,000 clones, around 90% being singletons. V dropped 5 bases and J dropped 4 bases, with 6 bases sitting between them. This CDR3 contains 12 residues. This sequence was found in a man younger than 45 in good health. Input material: blood. The chain links TRBV12-3 or TRBV12-4 to TRBJ1-3; unclear D gene. The CDR3 here is CASSIEGNTIYF. Written as DNA, the CDR3 is TGTGCCAGCAGTATAGAGGGAAACACCATATATTTT.